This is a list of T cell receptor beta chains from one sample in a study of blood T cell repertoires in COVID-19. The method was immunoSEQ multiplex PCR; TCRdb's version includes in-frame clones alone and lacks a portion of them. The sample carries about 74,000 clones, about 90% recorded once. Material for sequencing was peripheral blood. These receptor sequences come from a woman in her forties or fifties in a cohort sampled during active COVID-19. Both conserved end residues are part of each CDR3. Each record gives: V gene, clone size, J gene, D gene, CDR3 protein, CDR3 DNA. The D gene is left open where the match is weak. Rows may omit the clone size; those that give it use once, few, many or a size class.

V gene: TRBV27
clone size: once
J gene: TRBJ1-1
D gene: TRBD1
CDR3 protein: CASRLNQPEQGVDTEAFF
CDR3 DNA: TGTGCCAGCAGATTGAATCAACCGGAACAGGGGGTGGACACTGAAGCTTTCTTT

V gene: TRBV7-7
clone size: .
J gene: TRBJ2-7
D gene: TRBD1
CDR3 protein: CASSYGTGSSYEQYF
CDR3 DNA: TGTGCCAGCAGTTACGGGACAGGGAGCTCCTACGAGCAGTACTTC

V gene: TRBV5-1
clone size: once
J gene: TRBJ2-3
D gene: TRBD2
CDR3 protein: CASSWTSGETDTQYF
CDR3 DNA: TGCGCCAGCAGCTGGACTAGCGGGGAAACAGATACGCAGTATTTT

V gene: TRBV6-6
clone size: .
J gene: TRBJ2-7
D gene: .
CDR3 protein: CASSYQGNEQYF
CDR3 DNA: TGTGCCAGCAGTTACCAGGGGAACGAGCAGTACTTC

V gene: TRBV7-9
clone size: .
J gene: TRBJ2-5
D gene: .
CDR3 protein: CASSPGQLETQYF
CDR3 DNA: TGTGCCAGCAGTCCAGGACAGTTGGAGACCCAGTACTTC

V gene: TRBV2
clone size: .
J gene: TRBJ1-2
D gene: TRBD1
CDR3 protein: CAIWRGDRGENYGYTF
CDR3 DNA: TGTGCCATCTGGAGAGGGGACAGGGGTGAGAACTATGGCTACACCTTC

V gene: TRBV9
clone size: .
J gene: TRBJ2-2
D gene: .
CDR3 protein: CASSSREETGELFF
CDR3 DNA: TGTGCCAGCAGCTCCCGGGAAGAGACGGGGGAGCTGTTTTTT

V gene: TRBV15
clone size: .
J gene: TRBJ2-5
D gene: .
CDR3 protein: CATSSSPGETQYF
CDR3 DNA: TGTGCCACCAGCAGCTCTCCCGGGGAGACCCAGTACTTC

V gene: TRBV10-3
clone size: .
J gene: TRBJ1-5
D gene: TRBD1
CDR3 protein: CAISEGTGASNQPQHF
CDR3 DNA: TGTGCCATCAGTGAAGGGACAGGGGCAAGCAATCAGCCCCAGCATTTT

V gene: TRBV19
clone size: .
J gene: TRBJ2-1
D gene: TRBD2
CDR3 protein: CASSMTSGRSELGYNEQFF
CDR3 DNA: TGTGCCAGTAGTATGACTAGCGGGAGGTCGGAGCTTGGCTACAATGAGCAGTTCTTC

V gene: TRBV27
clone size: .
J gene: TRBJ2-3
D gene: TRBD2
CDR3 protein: CASREGTSGAVGDTQYF
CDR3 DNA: TGTGCCAGCCGGGAAGGGACTAGCGGGGCTGTGGGAGATACGCAGTATTTT

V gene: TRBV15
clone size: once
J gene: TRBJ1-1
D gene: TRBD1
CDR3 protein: CATSTGDRGLNTEAFF
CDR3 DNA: TGTGCCACCAGTACCGGGGACAGGGGTTTGAACACTGAAGCTTTCTTT

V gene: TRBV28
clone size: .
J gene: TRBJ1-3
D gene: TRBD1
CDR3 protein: CASSTGQEGNTIYF
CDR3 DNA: TGTGCCAGCAGTACTGGACAGGAGGGAAACACCATATATTTT

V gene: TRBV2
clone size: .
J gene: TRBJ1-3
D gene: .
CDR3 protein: CASRLDSGNTIYF
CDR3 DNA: TGTGCCAGCAGGCTAGACTCTGGAAACACCATATATTTT

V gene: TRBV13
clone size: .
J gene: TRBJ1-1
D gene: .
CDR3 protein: CASKFGGGTTEAFF
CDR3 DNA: TGTGCCAGCAAATTCGGTGGTGGGACAACTGAAGCTTTCTTT

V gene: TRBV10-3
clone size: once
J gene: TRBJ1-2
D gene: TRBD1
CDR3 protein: CAISEPDRGNGGYTF
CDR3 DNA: TGTGCCATCAGTGAGCCGGACAGGGGAAATGGTGGCTACACCTTC

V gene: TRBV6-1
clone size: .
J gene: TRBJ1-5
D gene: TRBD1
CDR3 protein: CASSDVTGGGNQPQHF
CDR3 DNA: TGTGCCAGCAGTGACGTAACAGGGGGCGGCAATCAGCCCCAGCATTTT

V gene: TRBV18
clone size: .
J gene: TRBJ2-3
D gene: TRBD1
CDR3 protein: CASSTRQGTDTQYF
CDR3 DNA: TGTGCCAGCTCAACCCGACAGGGGACGGATACGCAGTATTTT

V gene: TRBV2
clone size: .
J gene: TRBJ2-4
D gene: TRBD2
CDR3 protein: CASSGGLAGAQNIQYF
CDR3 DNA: TGTGCCAGCAGTGGCGGACTAGCGGGAGCTCAAAACATTCAGTACTTC

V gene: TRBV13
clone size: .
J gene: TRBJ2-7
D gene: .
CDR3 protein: CASSPPLRLSEQYF
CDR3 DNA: TGTGCCAGCAGCCCACCATTGAGGCTCTCCGAGCAGTACTTC

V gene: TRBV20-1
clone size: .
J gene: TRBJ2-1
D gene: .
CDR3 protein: CSAIRRPLVF
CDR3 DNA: TGCAGTGCCATCAGGCGCCCGCTGGTCTTC

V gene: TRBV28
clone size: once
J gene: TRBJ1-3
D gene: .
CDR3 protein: CASSSPGYGNTIYF
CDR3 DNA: TGTGCCAGCAGTTCGCCGGGGTACGGAAACACCATATATTTT

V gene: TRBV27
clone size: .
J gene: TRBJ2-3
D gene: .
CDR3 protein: CASETTGGSTDTQYF
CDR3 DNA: TGTGCCAGCGAGACTACCGGAGGGAGCACAGATACGCAGTATTTT

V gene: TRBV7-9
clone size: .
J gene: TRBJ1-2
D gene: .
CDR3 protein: CASSLRTEDGYTF
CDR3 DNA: TGTGCCAGCAGCTTAAGGACAGAAGATGGCTACACCTTC

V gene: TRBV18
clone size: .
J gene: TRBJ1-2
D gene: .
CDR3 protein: CASSPDRNYGYTF
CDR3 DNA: TGTGCCAGCTCACCCGACAGGAACTATGGCTACACCTTC

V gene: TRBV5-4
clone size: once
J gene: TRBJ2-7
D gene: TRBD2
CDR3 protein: CASSSPSGRAYEQYF
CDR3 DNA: TGTGCCAGCAGCTCGCCTAGCGGGCGTGCCTACGAGCAGTACTTC

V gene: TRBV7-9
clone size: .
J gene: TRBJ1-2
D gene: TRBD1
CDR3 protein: CASSYFSGTEPDSF
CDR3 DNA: TGTGCCAGCAGCTACTTTTCCGGGACAGAGCCAGATTCTTTC

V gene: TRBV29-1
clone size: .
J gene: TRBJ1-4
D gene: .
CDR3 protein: CSVQVVQKLFF
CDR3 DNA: TGCAGCGTGCAAGTAGTGCAAAAACTGTTTTTT

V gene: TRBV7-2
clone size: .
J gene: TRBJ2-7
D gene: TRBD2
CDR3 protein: CASSLAFGTSGSNKDEQYF
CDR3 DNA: TGTGCCAGCAGCTTAGCATTCGGGACTAGCGGGAGTAATAAGGACGAGCAGTACTTC

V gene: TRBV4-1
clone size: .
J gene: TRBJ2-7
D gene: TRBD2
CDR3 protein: CASSQDSTSGSTYEQYF
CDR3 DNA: TGCGCCAGCAGCCAAGATTCTACTAGCGGGAGTACCTACGAGCAGTACTTC

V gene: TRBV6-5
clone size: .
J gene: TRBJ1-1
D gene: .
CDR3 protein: CASSYFGVNTEAFF
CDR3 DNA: TGTGCCAGCAGTTACTTCGGGGTGAACACTGAAGCTTTCTTT

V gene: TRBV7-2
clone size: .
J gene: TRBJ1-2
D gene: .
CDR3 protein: CASSFFGGEGYTF
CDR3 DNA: TGTGCCAGCAGCTTTTTCGGCGGAGAGGGCTACACCTTC

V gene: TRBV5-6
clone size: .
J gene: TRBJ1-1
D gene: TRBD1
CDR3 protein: CASSAPGGFFLAEAFF
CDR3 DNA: TGTGCCAGCAGCGCCCCAGGGGGCTTTTTTCTCGCTGAAGCTTTCTTT

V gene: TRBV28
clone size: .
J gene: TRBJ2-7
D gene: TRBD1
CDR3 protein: CASSLGQTYEQYF
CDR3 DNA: TGTGCCAGCAGTTTGGGACAGACCTACGAGCAGTACTTC

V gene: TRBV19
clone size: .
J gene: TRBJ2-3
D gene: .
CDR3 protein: CASSILLESTDTQYF
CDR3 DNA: TGTGCCAGTAGTATTCTGCTAGAGAGCACAGATACGCAGTATTTT

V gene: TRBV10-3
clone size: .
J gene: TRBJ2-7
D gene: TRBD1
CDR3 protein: CAIARDRGYEQYF
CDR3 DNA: TGTGCCATCGCCCGGGACAGGGGCTACGAGCAGTACTTC

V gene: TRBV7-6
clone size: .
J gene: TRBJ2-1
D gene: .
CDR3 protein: CASSLDSLDNEQFF
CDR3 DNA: TGTGCCAGCAGCTTGGACAGCCTAGACAATGAGCAGTTCTTC

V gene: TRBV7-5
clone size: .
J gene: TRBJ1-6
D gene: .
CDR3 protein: CVRFGGPRDRADSPLHF
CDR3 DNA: TGTGTCAGATTCGGGGGCCCCCGGGACAGGGCGGATTCACCCCTCCACTTT

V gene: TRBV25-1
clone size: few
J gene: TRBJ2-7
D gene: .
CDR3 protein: CASSDPFSYEQYF
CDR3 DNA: TGTGCCAGCAGTGACCCTTTCTCCTACGAGCAGTACTTC

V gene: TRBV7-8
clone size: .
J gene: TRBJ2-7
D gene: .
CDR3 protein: CASNEGHRVEQYF
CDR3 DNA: TGTGCCAGCAACGAAGGACACAGGGTCGAGCAGTACTTC

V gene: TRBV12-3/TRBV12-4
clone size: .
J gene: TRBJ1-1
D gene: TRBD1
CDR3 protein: CASSLQGGTEAFF
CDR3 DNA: TGTGCCAGCAGTTTACAGGGGGGAACTGAAGCTTTCTTT

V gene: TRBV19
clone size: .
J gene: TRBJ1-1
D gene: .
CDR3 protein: CASSIGLGLNTEAFF
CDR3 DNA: TGTGCCAGTAGTATCGGACTGGGTTTGAACACTGAAGCTTTCTTT

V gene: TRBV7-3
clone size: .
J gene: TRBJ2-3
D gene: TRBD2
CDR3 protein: CASSLVEGGADTQYF
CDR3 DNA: TGTGCCAGCAGCTTGGTGGAGGGAGGGGCAGATACGCAGTATTTT

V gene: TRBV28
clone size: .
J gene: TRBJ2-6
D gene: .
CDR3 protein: CASSHSSGANVLTF
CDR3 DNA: TGTGCCAGCAGCCACAGCTCTGGGGCCAACGTCCTGACTTTC

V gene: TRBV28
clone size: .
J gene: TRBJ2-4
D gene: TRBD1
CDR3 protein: CASSSERTGVVGHIQYF
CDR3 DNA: TGTGCCAGCAGTTCCGAACGGACAGGGGTGGTCGGCCACATTCAGTACTTC

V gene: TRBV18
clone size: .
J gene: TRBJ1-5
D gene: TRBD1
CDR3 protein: CASSTGGRDQPQHF
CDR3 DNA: TGTGCCAGCTCCACAGGGGGTAGGGATCAGCCCCAGCATTTT

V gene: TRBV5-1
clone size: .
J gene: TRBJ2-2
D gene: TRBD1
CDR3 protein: CASSRDRILSNTGELFF
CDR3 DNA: TGCGCCAGCAGTAGGGACAGAATCCTCTCGAACACCGGGGAGCTGTTTTTT

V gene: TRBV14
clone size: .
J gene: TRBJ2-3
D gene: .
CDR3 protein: CASSPLTGTDTQYF
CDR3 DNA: TGTGCCAGCAGCCCCCTAACCGGGACAGATACGCAGTATTTT

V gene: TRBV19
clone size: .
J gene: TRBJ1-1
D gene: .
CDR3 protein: CASSPQGLNTEAFF
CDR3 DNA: TGTGCCAGTAGTCCCCAGGGTTTGAACACTGAAGCTTTCTTT

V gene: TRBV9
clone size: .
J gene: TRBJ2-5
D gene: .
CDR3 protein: CASSLFGETQYF
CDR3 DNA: TGTGCCAGCAGCTTGTTCGGAGAGACCCAGTACTTC

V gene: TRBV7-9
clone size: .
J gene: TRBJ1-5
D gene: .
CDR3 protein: CASSRTYQGKQGQPQHF
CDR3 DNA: TGTGCCAGCAGCCGTACTTACCAGGGGAAGCAGGGTCAGCCCCAGCATTTT